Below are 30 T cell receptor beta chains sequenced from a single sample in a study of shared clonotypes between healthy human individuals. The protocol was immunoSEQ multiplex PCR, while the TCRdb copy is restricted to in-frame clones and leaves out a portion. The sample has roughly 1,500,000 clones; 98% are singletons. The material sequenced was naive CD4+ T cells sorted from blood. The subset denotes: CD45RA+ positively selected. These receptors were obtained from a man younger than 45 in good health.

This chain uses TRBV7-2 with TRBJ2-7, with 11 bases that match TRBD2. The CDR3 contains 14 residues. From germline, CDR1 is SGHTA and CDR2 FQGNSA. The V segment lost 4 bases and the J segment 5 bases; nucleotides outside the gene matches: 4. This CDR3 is CASSSSGRSHEQYF. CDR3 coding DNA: TGTGCCAGCAGCTCTAGCGGGAGGAGCCACGAGCAGTACTTC. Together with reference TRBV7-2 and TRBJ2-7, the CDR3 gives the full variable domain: GAGVSQSPSNKVTEKGKDVELRCDPISGHTALYWYRQSLGQGLEFLIYFQGNSAPDKSGLPSDRFSAERTGGSVSTLTIQRTQQEDSAVYLCASSSSGRSHEQYFGPGTRLTVT.

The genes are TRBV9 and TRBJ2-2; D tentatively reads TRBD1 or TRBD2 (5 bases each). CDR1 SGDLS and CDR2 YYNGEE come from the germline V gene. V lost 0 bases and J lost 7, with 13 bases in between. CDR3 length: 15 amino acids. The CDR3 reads CASSVARGGFGELFF. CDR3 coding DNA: TGTGCCAGCAGCGTAGCGAGGGGTGGATTCGGGGAGCTGTTTTTT.

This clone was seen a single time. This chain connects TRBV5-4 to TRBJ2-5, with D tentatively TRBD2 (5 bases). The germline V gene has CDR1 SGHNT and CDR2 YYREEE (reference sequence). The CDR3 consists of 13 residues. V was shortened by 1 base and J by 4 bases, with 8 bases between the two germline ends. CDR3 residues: CASSLTLAETQYF. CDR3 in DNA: TGTGCCAGCAGCTTGACGCTAGCAGAGACCCAGTACTTC.

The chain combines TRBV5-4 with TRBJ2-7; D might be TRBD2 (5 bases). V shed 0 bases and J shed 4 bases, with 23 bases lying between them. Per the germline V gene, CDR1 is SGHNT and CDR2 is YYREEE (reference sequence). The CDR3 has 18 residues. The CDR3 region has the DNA TGTGCCAGCAGCTTGGCACCCAATCGGGGAAAGGCCCTATACGAGCAGTACTTC. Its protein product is CASSLAPNRGKALYEQYF. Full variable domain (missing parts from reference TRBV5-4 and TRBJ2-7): ETGVTQSPTHLIKTRGQQVTLRCSSQSGHNTVSWYQQALGQGPQFIFQYYREEENGRGNFPPRFSGLQFPNYSSELNVNALELDDSALYLCASSLAPNRGKALYEQYFGPGTRLTVT.

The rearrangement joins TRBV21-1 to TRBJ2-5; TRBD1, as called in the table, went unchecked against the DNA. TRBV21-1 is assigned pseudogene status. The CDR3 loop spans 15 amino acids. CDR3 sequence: CASNLTGGEPETQYF. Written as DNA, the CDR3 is TGTGCCAGCAACCTGACAGGGGGCGAGCCAGAGACCCAGTACTTC.

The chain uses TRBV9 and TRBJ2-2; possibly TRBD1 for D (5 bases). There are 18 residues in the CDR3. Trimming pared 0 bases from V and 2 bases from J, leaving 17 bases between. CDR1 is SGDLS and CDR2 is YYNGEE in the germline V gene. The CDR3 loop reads CASSVGRLNRGNTGELFF. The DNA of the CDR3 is TGTGCCAGCAGCGTAGGACGCCTAAATAGGGGAAACACCGGGGAGCTGTTTTTT. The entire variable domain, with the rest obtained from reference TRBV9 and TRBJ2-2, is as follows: DSGVTQTPKHLITATGQRVTLRCSPRSGDLSVYWYQQSLDQGLQFLIQYYNGEERAKGNILERFSAQQFPDLHSELNLSSLELGDSALYFCASSVGRLNRGNTGELFFGEGSRLTVL.

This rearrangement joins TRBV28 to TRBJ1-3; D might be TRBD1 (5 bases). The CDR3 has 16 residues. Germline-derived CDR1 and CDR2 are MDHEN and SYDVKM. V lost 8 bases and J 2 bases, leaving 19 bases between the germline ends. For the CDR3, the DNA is TGTGCCAGCCGCTTGAGGGGCGGCAGCGCTGGAAACACCATATATTTT. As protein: CASRLRGGSAGNTIYF.

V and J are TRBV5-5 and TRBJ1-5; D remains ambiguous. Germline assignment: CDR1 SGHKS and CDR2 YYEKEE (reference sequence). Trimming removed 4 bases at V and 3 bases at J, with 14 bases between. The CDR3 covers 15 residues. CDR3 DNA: TGTGCCAGCAGCCGAACCCATCAGGTCAATCAGCCCCAGCATTTT. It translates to CASSRTHQVNQPQHF.

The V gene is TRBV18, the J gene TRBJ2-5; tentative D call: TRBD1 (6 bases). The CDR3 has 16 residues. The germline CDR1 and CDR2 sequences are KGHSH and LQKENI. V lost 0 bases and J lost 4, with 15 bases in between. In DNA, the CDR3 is TGTGCCAGCTCACCACCTTCGGGCAGGGGACCAGAGACCCAGTACTTC. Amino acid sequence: CASSPPSGRGPETQYF.

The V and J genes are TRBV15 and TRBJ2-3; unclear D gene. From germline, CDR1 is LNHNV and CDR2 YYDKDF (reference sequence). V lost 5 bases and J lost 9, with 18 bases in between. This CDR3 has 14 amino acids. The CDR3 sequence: CATSRPARLQTQYF. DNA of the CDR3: TGTGCCACCAGCCGCCCGGCGAGACTGCAAACGCAGTATTTT.

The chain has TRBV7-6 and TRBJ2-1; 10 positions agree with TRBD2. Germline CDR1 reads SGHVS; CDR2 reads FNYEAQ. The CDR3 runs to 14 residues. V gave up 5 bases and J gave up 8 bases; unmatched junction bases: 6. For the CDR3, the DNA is TGTGCCAGCAGCCCCGGACTAGCGGTGGATGAGCAGTTCTTC. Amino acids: CASSPGLAVDEQFF.

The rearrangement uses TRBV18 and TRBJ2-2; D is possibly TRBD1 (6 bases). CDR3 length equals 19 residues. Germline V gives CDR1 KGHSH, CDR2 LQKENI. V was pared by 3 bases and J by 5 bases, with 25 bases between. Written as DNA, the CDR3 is TGTGCCAGCTCACCCCTTAGACTCGACAGGTCCTTTAAAACCGGGGAGCTGTTTTTT. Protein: CASSPLRLDRSFKTGELFF.

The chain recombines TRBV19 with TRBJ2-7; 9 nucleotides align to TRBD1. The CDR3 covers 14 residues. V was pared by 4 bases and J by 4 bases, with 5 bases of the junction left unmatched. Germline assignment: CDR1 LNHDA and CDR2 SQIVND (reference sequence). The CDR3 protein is CASSTTGTGYEQYF. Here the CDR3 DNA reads TGTGCCAGTAGTACGACCGGGACAGGGTACGAGCAGTACTTC.

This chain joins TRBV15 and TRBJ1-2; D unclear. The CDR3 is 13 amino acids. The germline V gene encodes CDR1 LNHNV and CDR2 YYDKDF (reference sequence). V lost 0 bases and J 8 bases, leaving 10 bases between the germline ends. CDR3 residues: CATSRDPEGGYTF. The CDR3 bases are TGTGCCACCAGCAGAGATCCGGAGGGAGGCTACACCTTC.

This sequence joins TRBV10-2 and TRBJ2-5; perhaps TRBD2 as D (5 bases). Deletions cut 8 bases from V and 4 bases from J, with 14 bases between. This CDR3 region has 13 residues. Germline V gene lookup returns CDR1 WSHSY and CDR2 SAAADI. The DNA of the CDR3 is TGCGCCAGCGTTCGGGGAGTGGGAGAGACCCAGTACTTC. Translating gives CASVRGVGETQYF.

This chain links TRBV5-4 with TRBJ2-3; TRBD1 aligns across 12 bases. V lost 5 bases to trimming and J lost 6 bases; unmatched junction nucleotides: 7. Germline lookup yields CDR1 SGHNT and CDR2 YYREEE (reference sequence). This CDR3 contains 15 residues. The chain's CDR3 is CASRPGQGARDTQYF. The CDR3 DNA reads TGTGCCAGCAGACCGGGACAGGGGGCGCGGGATACGCAGTATTTT.

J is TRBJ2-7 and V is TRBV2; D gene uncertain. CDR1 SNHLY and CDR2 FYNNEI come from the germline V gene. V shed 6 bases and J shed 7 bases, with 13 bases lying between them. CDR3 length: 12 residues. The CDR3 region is CASSTAWEEQYF. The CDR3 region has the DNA TGTGCCAGCAGCACGGCGTGGGAAGAGCAGTACTTC.

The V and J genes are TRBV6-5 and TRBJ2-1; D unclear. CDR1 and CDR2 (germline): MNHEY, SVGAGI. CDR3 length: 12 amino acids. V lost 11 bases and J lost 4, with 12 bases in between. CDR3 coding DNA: TGTGCCGCCCTCTCCCGGTACAATGAGCAGTTCTTC. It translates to CAALSRYNEQFF.

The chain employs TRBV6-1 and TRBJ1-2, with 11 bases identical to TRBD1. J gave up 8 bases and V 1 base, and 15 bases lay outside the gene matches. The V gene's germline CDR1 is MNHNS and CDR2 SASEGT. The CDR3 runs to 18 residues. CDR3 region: CASSEVPGAGTGGSGYTF. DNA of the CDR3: TGTGCCAGCAGTGAAGTCCCAGGAGCCGGGACAGGGGGTAGCGGCTACACCTTC.

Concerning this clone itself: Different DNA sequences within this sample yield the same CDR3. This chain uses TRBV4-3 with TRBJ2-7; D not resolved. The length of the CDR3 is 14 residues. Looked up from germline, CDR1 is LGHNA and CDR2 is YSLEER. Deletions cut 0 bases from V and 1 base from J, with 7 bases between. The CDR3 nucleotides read TGCGCCAGCAGCCAAGAACAAGGTTCCTACGAGCAGTACTTC. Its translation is CASSQEQGSYEQYF.

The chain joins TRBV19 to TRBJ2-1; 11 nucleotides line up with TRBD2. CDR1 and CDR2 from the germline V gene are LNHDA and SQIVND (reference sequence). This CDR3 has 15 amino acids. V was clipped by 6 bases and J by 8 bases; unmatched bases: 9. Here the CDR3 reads CASRHTTSGKDEQFF. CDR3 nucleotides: TGTGCCAGTAGGCATACGACTAGCGGGAAGGATGAGCAGTTCTTC.

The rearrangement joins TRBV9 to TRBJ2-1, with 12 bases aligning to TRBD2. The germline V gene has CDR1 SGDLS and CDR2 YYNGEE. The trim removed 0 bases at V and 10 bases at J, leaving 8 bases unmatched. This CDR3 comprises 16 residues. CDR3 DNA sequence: TGTGCCAGCAGCGTAGGGCTAGCGGGAGGGCCATTGGAGCAGTTCTTC. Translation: CASSVGLAGGPLEQFF.

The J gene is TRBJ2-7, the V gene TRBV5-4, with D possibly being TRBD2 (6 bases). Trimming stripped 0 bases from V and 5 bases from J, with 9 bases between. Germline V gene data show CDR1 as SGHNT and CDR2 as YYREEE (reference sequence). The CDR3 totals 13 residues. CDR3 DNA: TGTGCCAGCAGCTTGGCAGGAGGGAACGAGCAGTACTTC. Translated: CASSLAGGNEQYF.

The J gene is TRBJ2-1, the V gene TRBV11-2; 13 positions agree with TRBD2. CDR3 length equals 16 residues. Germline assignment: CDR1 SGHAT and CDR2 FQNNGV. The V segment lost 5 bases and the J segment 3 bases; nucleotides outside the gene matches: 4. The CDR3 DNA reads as TGTGCCAGCAGCCGGACTAGCGGGAGATACTACAATGAGCAGTTCTTC. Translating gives CASSRTSGRYYNEQFF.

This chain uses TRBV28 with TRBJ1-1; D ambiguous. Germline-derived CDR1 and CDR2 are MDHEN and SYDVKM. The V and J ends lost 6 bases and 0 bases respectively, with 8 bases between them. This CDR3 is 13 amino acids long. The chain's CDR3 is CASRIVLNTEAFF. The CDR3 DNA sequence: TGTGCCAGCAGGATAGTATTGAACACTGAAGCTTTCTTT.

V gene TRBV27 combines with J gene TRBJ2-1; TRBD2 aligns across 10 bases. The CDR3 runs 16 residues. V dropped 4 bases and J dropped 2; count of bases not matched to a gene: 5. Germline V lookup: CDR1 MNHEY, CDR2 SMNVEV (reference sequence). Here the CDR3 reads CASSSISGRPYNEQFF. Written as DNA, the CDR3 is TGTGCCAGCAGTTCAATTAGCGGGAGGCCCTACAATGAGCAGTTCTTC.

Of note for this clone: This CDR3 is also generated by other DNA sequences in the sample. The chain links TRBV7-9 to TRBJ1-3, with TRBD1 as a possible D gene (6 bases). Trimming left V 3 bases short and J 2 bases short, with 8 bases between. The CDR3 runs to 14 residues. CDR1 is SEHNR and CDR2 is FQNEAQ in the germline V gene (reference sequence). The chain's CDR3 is CASSLAGAGNTIYF. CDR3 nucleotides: TGTGCCAGCAGCTTGGCAGGGGCTGGAAACACCATATATTTT.

The CDR3 sequence: CASSMAGKDGYTF. DNA for the CDR3: TGTGCCAGTAGTATGGCAGGGAAGGATGGCTACACCTTC. V and J are TRBV19 and TRBJ1-2, with D maybe TRBD1 (5 bases). CDR3 length equals 13 residues. Germline V CDR1 and CDR2: LNHDA, SQIVND (reference sequence). Deletions cut 3 bases from V and 6 bases from J, with 11 bases between.

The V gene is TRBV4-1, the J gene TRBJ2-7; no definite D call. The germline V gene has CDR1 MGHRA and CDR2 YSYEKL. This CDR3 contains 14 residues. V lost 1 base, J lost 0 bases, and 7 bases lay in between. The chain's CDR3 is CASSQAQNSYEQYF. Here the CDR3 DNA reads TGCGCCAGCAGCCAAGCCCAGAACTCCTACGAGCAGTACTTC.

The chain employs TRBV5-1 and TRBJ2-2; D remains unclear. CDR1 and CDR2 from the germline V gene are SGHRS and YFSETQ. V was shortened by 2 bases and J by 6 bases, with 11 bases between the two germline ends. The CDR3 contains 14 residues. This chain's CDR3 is CASSFVTSSGELFF. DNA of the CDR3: TGCGCCAGCAGCTTCGTAACCTCTTCCGGGGAGCTGTTTTTT. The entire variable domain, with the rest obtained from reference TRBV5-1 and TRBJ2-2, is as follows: KAGVTQTPRYLIKTRGQQVTLSCSPISGHRSVSWYQQTPGQGLQFLFEYFSETQRNKGNFPGRFSGRQFSNSRSEMNVSTLELGDSALYLCASSFVTSSGELFFGEGSRLTVL.